A single sample is the source of the 9 T cell receptor beta chains below, sequenced in a study of T cell responses to AZD1222 COVID-19 vaccine. Libraries were prepared by immunoSEQ multiplex PCR; TCRdb keeps only in-frame clonotypes and omits some of them. Of about 140,000 clones in the sample, 93% were seen once. Source: peripheral blood, taken on day 0 of AZD1222 vaccination. These receptors were collected from an adult in good health.

The genes are TRBV27 and TRBJ2-7; D may be TRBD2 (5 bases). This CDR3 comprises 16 residues. Germline-derived CDR1 and CDR2 are MNHEY and SMNVEV (reference sequence). Between the trimmed V and J ends, which lost 5 bases and 0 bases, there was a span of 17 bases. CDR3 region: CASSPSPAASSYEQYF. The CDR3 DNA reads TGTGCCAGCAGTCCTAGCCCAGCGGCATCCTCCTACGAGCAGTACTTC.

The chain recombines TRBV18 with TRBJ2-1; D gene unclear. Trimming pared 6 bases from V and 5 bases from J, leaving 5 bases between. Germline CDR1 is KGHSH and CDR2 is LQKENI. This CDR3 has 11 amino acids. The DNA of the CDR3 is TGTGCCAGCTCGCAGAACAATGAGCAGTTCTTC. The encoded protein is CASSQNNEQFF.

The V call is TRBV5-1, the J call TRBJ1-1; D unresolved. V was cut by 1 base and J by 7 bases, with 14 bases left in between. The CDR3 runs 14 residues. The germline CDR1 and CDR2 sequences are SGHRS and YFSETQ. DNA for the CDR3: TGCGCCAGCAGCTTGATCCCCGGGATGGATGAAGCTTTCTTT. Its translation: CASSLIPGMDEAFF.

The J gene is TRBJ1-6, the V gene TRBV28; possible D gene TRBD1, 5 bases. The CDR3 has 16 residues. Germline values: CDR1 MDHEN, CDR2 SYDVKM. The V end was cut by 6 bases, the J end by 10 bases, with 22 bases between. DNA for the CDR3: TGTGCCAGCAGCCCTCCCCTTGGGTCTGGGGGGTCACCCCTCCACTTT. Translation gives CASSPPLGSGGSPLHF. Full variable domain (rest looked up from reference TRBV28 and TRBJ1-6): DVKVTQSSRYLVKRTGEKVFLECVQDMDHENMFWYRQDPGLGLRLIYFSYDVKMKEKGDIPEGYSVSREKKERFSLILESASTNQTSMYLCASSPPLGSGGSPLHFGNGTRLTVT.

The chain couples TRBV5-4 to TRBJ1-2; no definite D call. The CDR3 has 15 amino acids. The V end lost 1 base, the J end lost 1 base, and 11 bases lay between the germline ends. Germline assignment: CDR1 SGHNT and CDR2 YYREEE (reference sequence). This CDR3 is CASSLRFSDNYGYTF. The DNA of the CDR3 is TGTGCCAGCAGCTTGAGGTTCTCGGATAACTATGGCTACACCTTC.

The gene calls are TRBV7-9 and TRBJ2-2; maybe TRBD1 (6 bases). V was shortened by 3 bases and J by 5 bases, with 10 bases between the two germline ends. Germline CDR1 reads SEHNR; CDR2 reads FQNEAQ (reference sequence). The CDR3 contains 14 residues. Written as DNA, the CDR3 is TGTGCCAGCAGCTTTTCACAGGGAACCGGGGAGCTGTTTTTT. It yields the protein CASSFSQGTGELFF.

V usage is TRBV5-1 and J usage is TRBJ2-3; tentative D call: TRBD1 (5 bases). V was clipped by 3 bases and J by 5 bases, with 13 bases between them. The V gene's germline CDR1 is SGHRS and CDR2 YFSETQ. This CDR3 contains 14 residues. The CDR3 nucleotides are TGCGCCAGCAGCTCGGGCCCGCAGGGAGATACGCAGTATTTT. Its protein product is CASSSGPQGDTQYF. The complete variable domain, with remaining parts taken from reference TRBV5-1 and TRBJ2-3, reads KAGVTQTPRYLIKTRGQQVTLSCSPISGHRSVSWYQQTPGQGLQFLFEYFSETQRNKGNFPGRFSGRQFSNSRSEMNVSTLELGDSALYLCASSSGPQGDTQYFGPGTRLTVL.

The gene calls are TRBV6-5 and TRBJ1-4; D is undetermined. Trimming removed 4 bases from V and 5 bases from J, with 8 bases in between. The CDR3 runs 13 residues. CDR1 is MNHEY and CDR2 is SVGAGI in the germline V gene. The CDR3: CASSWTENEKLFF. The CDR3 nucleotides read TGTGCCAGCAGTTGGACGGAAAATGAAAAACTGTTTTTT.

The rearrangement uses TRBV4-1 and TRBJ1-5; D is undetermined. Trimming took off 0 bases at V and 1 base at J, with 7 bases between the two ends. The CDR3 extends over 15 amino acids. Germline V lookup: CDR1 MGHRA, CDR2 YSYEKL. The CDR3 bases are TGCGCCAGCAGCCAAGATCTAACAAGCAATCAGCCCCAGCATTTT. It specifies CASSQDLTSNQPQHF.